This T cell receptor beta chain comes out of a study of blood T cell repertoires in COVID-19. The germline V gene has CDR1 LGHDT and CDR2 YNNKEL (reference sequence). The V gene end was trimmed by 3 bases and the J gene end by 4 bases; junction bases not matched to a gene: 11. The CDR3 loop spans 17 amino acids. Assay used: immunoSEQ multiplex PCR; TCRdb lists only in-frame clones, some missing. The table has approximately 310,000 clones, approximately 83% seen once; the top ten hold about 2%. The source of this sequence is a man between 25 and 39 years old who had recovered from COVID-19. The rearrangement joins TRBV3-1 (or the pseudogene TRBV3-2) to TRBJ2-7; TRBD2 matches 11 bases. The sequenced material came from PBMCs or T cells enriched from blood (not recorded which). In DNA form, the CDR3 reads TGTGCCAGCAGCCAGCCGAGTAGCGGGGGGGTCCGGTACGAGCAGTACTTC. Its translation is CASSQPSSGGVRYEQYF.